This is a list of T cell receptor beta chains from one sample in a study of spatial heterogeneity in lung cancer. Each CDR3 protein is one row after TCRdb ran MiXCR on the 5' RACE reads. Seen here are fewer than 25,000 distinct CDR3 sequences, roughly 9.7% observed once, and the top ten hold about a fifth. Sample: PBMCs, taken at follow-up. The receptors originated from a male donor with early-stage non-small cell lung cancer. CDR3s include the opening cysteine and the closing phenylalanine or tryptophan. D genes are given only for firm matches. Clone size is given for some rows only: seen once, a few or many times, or a class if the clone is expanded.

clone size | J gene | V gene | D gene | CDR3 protein | CDR3 DNA
few | TRBJ2-7 | TRBV5-4 | NA | CASSLAGQGHEQYF | TGTGCCAGCAGCTTGGCCGGTCAGGGCCACGAGCAGTACTTC
NA | TRBJ2-1 | TRBV2 | NA | CASRGYNEQFF | TGTGCCAGCAGAGGATACAATGAGCAGTTCTTC
NA | TRBJ1-1 | TRBV28 | NA | CASRSTMGEAFF | TGTGCCAGCAGGTCCACTATGGGTGAAGCTTTCTTT
many | TRBJ2-3 | TRBV3-1 | NA | CASSQTTRGGGGTDTQYF | TGTGCCAGCAGCCAAACGACCCGCGGGGGCGGGGGCACAGATACGCAGTATTTT
many | TRBJ2-7 | TRBV29-1 | NA | CSVAGSKYEQYF | TGCAGCGTTGCAGGGAGCAAATACGAGCAGTACTTC
many | TRBJ1-2 | TRBV5-6 | NA | CASSLVPYSPNYGYTF | TGTGCCAGCAGCTTGGTCCCGTACAGCCCTAACTATGGCTACACCTTC
NA | TRBJ2-3 | TRBV20-1 | NA | CSAAWGPATDTQYF | TGCAGTGCCGCCTGGGGCCCCGCGACAGATACGCAGTATTTT
many | TRBJ2-3 | TRBV29-1 | NA | CSVQGLSSTDTQYF | TGCAGCGTTCAAGGACTATCCAGCACAGATACGCAGTATTTT
NA | TRBJ2-1 | TRBV7-9 | NA | CASSLSGNRNNEQFF | TGTGCCAGCAGCTTATCCGGGAACCGTAACAATGAGCAGTTCTTC
NA | TRBJ1-2 | TRBV6-2/TRBV6-3 | NA | CASSFEEGLGYTF | TGTGCCAGCAGTTTCGAGGAAGGTCTTGGCTACACCTTC
few | TRBJ2-7 | TRBV6-1 | NA | CASSETHSGANEQYF | TGTGCCAGCAGTGAAACCCACTCAGGGGCTAACGAGCAGTACTTC
NA | TRBJ2-3 | TRBV14 | NA | CASSQLGAYTQYF | TGTGCCAGCAGCCAATTGGGGGCATATACGCAGTATTTT
many | TRBJ2-7 | TRBV20-1 | NA | CSARADTYEQYF | TGCAGTGCTAGGGCAGATACCTACGAGCAGTACTTC
few | TRBJ2-1 | TRBV6-1 | TRBD1 | CASSSGGREQFF | TGTGCCAGCAGTTCAGGGGGCCGAGAGCAGTTCTTC
NA | TRBJ1-2 | TRBV11-2 | NA | CASSPIGQWIVGYTF | TGTGCCAGCAGCCCAATTGGACAGTGGATAGTTGGCTACACCTTC
few | TRBJ2-3 | TRBV2 | NA | CASSELTSSSDTQYF | TGTGCCAGCAGTGAACTCACCTCTTCAAGTGATACGCAGTATTTT
NA | TRBJ2-2 | TRBV5-6 | NA | CASSDSAFNTGELFF | TGTGCCAGCAGCGACAGCGCTTTTAACACCGGGGAGCTGTTTTTT
many | TRBJ2-7 | TRBV28 | TRBD1 | CASSIGQVYEQYF | TGTGCCAGCTCCATCGGACAGGTCTACGAGCAGTACTTC
many | TRBJ2-3 | TRBV7-2 | NA | CASSLGTFSTDTQYF | TGTGCCAGCAGCTTAGGTACTTTTTCCACAGATACGCAGTATTTT
few | TRBJ2-5 | TRBV5-1 | NA | CASSPAGGETQYF | TGCGCCAGCAGCCCTGCAGGCGGGGAGACCCAGTACTTC
many | TRBJ2-3 | TRBV2 | NA | CASNQATDTQYF | TGTGCCAGCAACCAGGCTACAGATACGCAGTATTTT
few | TRBJ2-3 | TRBV20-1 | NA | CSARADATDTQYF | TGCAGTGCTAGAGCCGATGCCACAGATACGCAGTATTTT
few | TRBJ2-7 | TRBV20-1 | NA | CSARGRQVGYEQYF | TGCAGTGCTAGAGGGAGGCAGGTTGGGTACGAGCAGTACTTC
few | TRBJ2-2 | TRBV29-1 | NA | CSVVRDPGELFF | TGCAGCGTTGTAAGGGACCCCGGGGAGCTGTTTTTT
many | TRBJ1-5 | TRBV12-5 | TRBD1 | CASGGTAQRPQHF | TGTGCTAGTGGTGGGACAGCTCAACGGCCCCAGCATTTT
many | TRBJ1-5 | TRBV4-1 | TRBD1 | CASSQGASGTGNQPQHF | TGCGCCAGCAGCCAGGGCGCCTCTGGGACAGGCAATCAGCCCCAGCATTTT
many | TRBJ2-5 | TRBV28 | TRBD2 | CASSLTSGGMETQYF | TGTGCCAGCAGTCTTACTAGCGGGGGAATGGAGACCCAGTACTTC
NA | TRBJ1-6 | TRBV20-1 | NA | CSARDPDSPLHF | TGCAGTGCTAGAGATCCGGATTCACCCCTCCACTTT
NA | TRBJ2-5 | TRBV18 | TRBD2 | CASSPGLAGEETQYF | TGTGCCAGCTCACCGGGACTAGCGGGGGAAGAGACCCAGTACTTC
NA | TRBJ2-7 | TRBV5-1 | TRBD1 | CASSLPGQTSYEQYF | TGCGCCAGCAGCTTACCGGGACAGACGTCCTACGAGCAGTACTTC
NA | TRBJ2-5 | TRBV6-5 | NA | CASSLITGSETQYF | TGTGCCAGCAGCCTCATAACGGGGTCAGAGACCCAGTACTTC
NA | TRBJ1-2 | TRBV28 | NA | CASSFIRRTDVPNYGYTF | TGTGCCAGCAGTTTCATCAGGCGGACAGACGTCCCTAACTATGGCTACACCTTC
few | TRBJ2-1 | TRBV6-2/TRBV6-3 | NA | CASTPLLQVNEQFF | TGTGCCAGCACTCCTTTGCTACAGGTCAATGAGCAGTTCTTC
NA | TRBJ1-5 | TRBV4-1 | NA | CASSQVRAGVSNQPQHF | TGCGCCAGCAGCCAAGTCCGGGCGGGGGTGAGCAATCAGCCCCAGCATTTT
NA | TRBJ1-2 | TRBV20-1 | TRBD1 | CSARDRGNYGYTF | TGCAGTGCTCGGGACAGGGGTAACTATGGCTACACCTTC
many | TRBJ2-7 | TRBV29-1 | NA | CSVVFFGRPNYEQYF | TGCAGCGTTGTATTTTTTGGACGGCCGAACTACGAGCAGTACTTC
many | TRBJ2-3 | TRBV5-1 | NA | CASSLALGLVADTQYF | TGCGCCAGCAGCTTGGCCCTGGGTCTGGTCGCAGATACGCAGTATTTT